This T cell receptor beta chain derives from a study of cytomegalovirus exposure and HLA in healthy donors (dated by TCRdb to 2016 to 2017). Background on the whole study: An earlier analysis of roughly 500 of the donors reported roughly 300 Gb of sequence data and some 100 million unique TCR beta sequences from 150 million to 200 million T cells. Roughly 300 gigabases of sequencing data and 70 million to 95 million unique TCR sequences made up an early release that covered about 640 HLA-typed donors. The genetic ancestry cluster associated with self-reported Caucasian donors included 81% of the roughly 400 genotyped donors. The aim of the study was to test whether cataloging public T cell receptors could identify signatures of past pathogen exposure. The study used immunosequencing to profile the T cell repertoires of 670 or so subjects and linked those repertoires to cytomegalovirus serostatus. In addition to the first cohort of roughly 700 subjects, a separate validation cohort of 130 or so different subjects was used. To predict cytomegalovirus infection status, the study brought together high-throughput TCR immunosequencing, statistical association of individual TCRs with disease status, and machine learning. A later analysis re-analyzed previously published TCR beta repertoires from roughly 690 donors and added high-resolution HLA genotyping to study TCR occurrence patterns. Rather than using new phenotypic data, the later analysis identified candidate immune exposures from TCR beta sequences and from how often those sequences occurred across donors. To decide whether each TCR beta V gene segment behaved as functional or pseudogenic, an earlier analysis of some 580 of the donors relied on high-throughput TCR beta sequencing. Alongside the repertoire data, information on donor age, sex, ethnicity and CMV serostatus was compiled. In a later genetic analysis, genome-wide SNP genotypes for about 55% of the roughly 700 donors were used, and that subset was treated as a discovery cohort. Every discovery cohort repertoire had been produced on one sequencing platform. Both class I and class II loci were covered by HLA typing, at four-digit resolution. Typing coverage varied by locus: roughly 629-640 donors for A, B, C, DRB1 and DQB1; under 550 for DQA1; around 570 for DPA1; more than 450 for DPB1. Five DR-DQ haplotypes were handled as single units for association and clustering because linkage in the cohort was strong. On average, about 200,000 unique TCR beta nucleotide sequences were sequenced per donor among 300 to 500 genotyped donors of the cohort, with around 19% of those sequences being non-productive.

The paper's findings and limits, for the study overall: The classifier was reported to diagnose cytomegalovirus status with high specificity and sensitivity in both the original cohort and the validation cohort. At a false discovery rate of 0.05, a later analysis linked under 20,000 TCR beta sequences to specific HLA alleles. A later genetic analysis associated a missense DCLRE1C variant with V-gene and J-gene trimming of TCR beta chains, and an independent cohort replicated the association. Because counts were too low, about 17 rarely observed V segments, including chromosome 9 orphons, were excluded from the earlier analysis of some 590 of the donors. Linkage disequilibrium might explain the correlated functional status among segregating V segments, but an unknown experimental factor could not be excluded. In a later analysis, HLA-associated TCR beta chains were found to be more clonally expanded and to have lower generation probabilities than equally common non-associated chains. When HLA alleles, especially DR and DQ, strongly co-occurred, attributing TCR associations to individual alleles was difficult. The presence/absence analyses assumed that sequencing depth was roughly uniform across donors, and that assumption may not be true. For the cohort, immune exposure information was limited to CMV serostatus. Most TCR sequences were seen in very few donors, while some public TCRs were found in many individuals. In vitro tests confirmed that a few of the cytomegalovirus-associated TCR beta chains recognize cytomegalovirus antigens. A group of highly shared sequence variants was considered likely to be a technical artifact of the sequencing pipeline. According to a later analysis, TCR association rates differed among HLA loci, with DRB1 alleles showing the most associated TCRs and HLA-C alleles showing the fewest. A later analysis found that most CMV-associated TCR beta chains appeared HLA-restricted, with HLA associations seemingly driven largely by CMV exposure. This cohort had only TCR beta chains sequenced, and the lack of alpha or paired-chain data limited which features could be detected. HLA typing was unavailable for some donors at each locus, so association tests used only the typed subset. A further reported finding was that TCR beta sequences accurately predicted the HLA-A and HLA-B alleles for most subjects in the first cohort. Several of the top co-occurrence clusters appeared to be linked to parvovirus B19, influenza, CMV and Epstein-Barr virus, according to a later analysis. In the study, 150 to 200 TCR beta chains were listed as associated with cytomegalovirus. It was suggested by the authors that the approach could potentially be generalized to other disease states and immunological phenotypes. In a later genetic analysis, fewer N-insertions in productive TCRs were reported among donors in an Asian-associated ancestry cluster than the roughly 700-donor mean. Broadly in line with IMGT annotations, most TCR beta V segments showed up in productive rearrangements about 87% or about 30% of the time in an earlier analysis of roughly 590 of the donors. Some IMGT-functional V segments, including TRBV6-2 and TRBV6-3, could not be distinguished by the 87-base-pair reads and were therefore excluded.

Of note for this clone: What this receptor recognizes is not known. Base qualities are missing; no much larger clone stands one base away.

The cohort comprised some 730 healthy bone marrow donors. Cohort members were all nominally healthy when sampled, although unrecorded immune exposures were likely present. The donor was CMV seropositive and belonged to the group of 250 to 300 seropositive cohort members. A peripheral blood sample was provided by each donor, and peripheral blood mononuclear cells were used for TCR beta sequencing. The Qiagen DNeasy Blood Extraction Kit was used to extract genomic DNA from the blood cell samples. The library came from the immunoSEQ multiplex PCR assay. For the multiplex PCR, a mixture combining 60 forward primers for TCR Vbeta segments and 13 reverse primers for TCR Jbeta segments was used. The CDR3 region of rearranged TCR beta genes was amplified from genomic DNA by a multiplex PCR assay. The amplified TCR beta libraries were sequenced on the Illumina HiSeq System as 87-base-pair reads. As for the original processing: Across the roughly 600 repertoires, a later analysis counted 75 million to 90 million unique TCR beta chains, some 11 million of which were shared by at least two donors. To remove PCR and sequencing errors, raw reads were error-corrected and collapsed into unique sequences using a nearest-neighbor algorithm that merged closely related sequences. V, D and J gene segments were assigned by aligning CDR3 sequences to IMGT reference sequences. For a sequence to be retained, at least a six-nucleotide match to both a V gene segment and a J gene segment was required. A rearrangement counted as productive if the CDR3 had no stop codons and remained in frame with V and J, and every other rearrangement counted as non-productive. Following IMGT convention, CDR3 was defined as the stretch from the second conserved V-encoded cysteine to the conserved J-encoded phenylalanine. The earlier analysis of about 590 of the donors excluded sequences that lacked an unambiguous match to a single V gene segment. In an earlier analysis of about 590 of the donors, a V segment was called functional when productive rearrangements were above 56.7%, and segregating when the standard deviation between donors exceeded 5%. A statistical classification framework was built for diagnosing cytomegalovirus status from the catalog of TCR beta chain sequences. In a later analysis, V and J genes were assigned by comparing TCR nucleotide sequences against IMGT/GENE-DB human TR gene sequences. In a later analysis, CDR3 sequences and most-parsimonious VDJ recombination scenarios were assigned using the TCRdist pipeline. In a later analysis, every TCR beta chain was defined by the combination of its CDR3 amino acid sequence and its V-gene family, and reads without a unique V-gene family were dropped. In a later analysis, 450 to 600 highly shared, low-generation-probability nucleotide sequences were removed to address suspected cross-contamination and a sequencing artifact. In a later analysis, a clonal expansion index was calculated for each public chain from normalized within-repertoire ranks of inferred template counts. In a later analysis, generation probabilities were computed using a VDJ recombination model fitted to out-of-frame rearrangements, and the results were checked against IGoR. Hypergeometric tests were used in a later analysis to score TCR-TCR, TCR-HLA and TCR-CMV co-occurrence, with a repertoire-size bias correction applied to the TCR pairs. False discovery rates were estimated in a later analysis by permuting HLA or CMV assignments 20 times. A later analysis grouped co-occurring TCRs with DBSCAN, adding TCRdist sequence similarity when clustering within HLA-allele-positive subsets. Repertoires with fewer than 30,000 or more than 120,000 public chains, plus five repertoires with anomalous nucleotide sharing, were excluded from co-occurrence clustering. Not all clones reach the TCRdb copy of this immuneACCESS table, which keeps in-frame sequences only. Checked studies attribute under half of the gap to unresolved V genes and leave the rest unexplained. From that table come the V and J calls and clone size; the DNA was used to work out D and trimming. The table for this sample lists 240,000 or so clones; roughly 80% of them were counted only once. The ten largest make up 4.5% to 6% of the sample.

The V and J ends are trimmed by 7 bases and 0 bases, leaving 15 bases between them. The CDR3, from cysteine to phenylalanine, totals 15 residues. The read is trimmed to its CDR3 DNA, 45 bases read in frame from base 1. Per the germline V gene (reference sequence), LNHDA is the CDR1 and SQIVND is the CDR2. The origin of this receptor is a middle-aged woman in good health and CMV-seropositive. The sample was PBMCs. The sequence is built from TRBV19 and TRBJ1-1, with a tentative D gene TRBD1 over 6 matching bases. The CDR3 protein is CASKSGGQMNTEAFF. The sequence in DNA is TGTGCCAGTAAATCTGGAGGACAGATGAACACTGAAGCTTTCTTT.